This T cell receptor (beta chain) was profiled in a study of T cell responses to AZD1222 COVID-19 vaccine. Germline V gene lookup returns CDR1 LNHDA and CDR2 SQIVND (reference sequence). CDR3 length: 16 residues. V was trimmed by 3 bases and J by 0 bases, leaving 11 bases between them. Some clones are missing from TCRdb's copy, which holds only in-frame ones; the method was immunoSEQ multiplex PCR. The sample shows about 99,000 clones, about 90% of them seen only once. The chain uses TRBV19 and TRBJ2-2; a possible D gene is TRBD1 (5 bases). This clonotype originated in an adult in good health. Here the sequenced sample was peripheral blood, taken on day 0 of AZD1222 vaccination. CDR3 residues: CASSMLGRANTGELFF. DNA of the CDR3: TGTGCCAGTAGTATGTTGGGCAGGGCGAACACCGGGGAGCTGTTTTTT.